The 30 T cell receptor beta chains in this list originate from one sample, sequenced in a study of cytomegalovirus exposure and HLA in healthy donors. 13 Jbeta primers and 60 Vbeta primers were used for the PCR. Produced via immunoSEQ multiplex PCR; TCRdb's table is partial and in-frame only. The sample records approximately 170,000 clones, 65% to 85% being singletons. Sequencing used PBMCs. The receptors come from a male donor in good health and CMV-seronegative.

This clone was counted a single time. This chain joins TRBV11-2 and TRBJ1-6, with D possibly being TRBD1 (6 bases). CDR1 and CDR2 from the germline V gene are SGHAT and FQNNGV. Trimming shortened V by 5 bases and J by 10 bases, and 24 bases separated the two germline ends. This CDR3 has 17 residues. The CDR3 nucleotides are TGTGCCAGCAGCCAACCTAGAGTCCCAGGGGTACTATCACCCCTCCACTTT. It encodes CASSQPRVPGVLSPLHF.

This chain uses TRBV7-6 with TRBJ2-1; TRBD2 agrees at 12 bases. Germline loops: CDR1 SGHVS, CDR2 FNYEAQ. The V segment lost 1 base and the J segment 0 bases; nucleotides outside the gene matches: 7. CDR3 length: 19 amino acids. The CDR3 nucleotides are TGTGCCAGCAGCTTAGGTTGGCTAGCGGGAGGGGGCTCCTACAATGAGCAGTTCTTC. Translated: CASSLGWLAGGGSYNEQFF.

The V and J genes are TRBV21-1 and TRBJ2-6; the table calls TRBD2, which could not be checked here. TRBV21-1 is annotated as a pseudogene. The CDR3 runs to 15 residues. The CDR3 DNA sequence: TGTGCCAGCATAGAAATAGACTCTGGGGCCAACGTCCTGACTTTC. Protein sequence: CASIEIDSGANVLTF.

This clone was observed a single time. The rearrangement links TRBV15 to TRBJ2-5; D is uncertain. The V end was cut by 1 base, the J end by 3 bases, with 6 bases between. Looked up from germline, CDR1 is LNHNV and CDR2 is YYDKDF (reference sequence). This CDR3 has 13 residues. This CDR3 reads CATSRGVEETQYF. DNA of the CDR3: TGTGCCACCAGCAGAGGAGTAGAAGAGACCCAGTACTTC.

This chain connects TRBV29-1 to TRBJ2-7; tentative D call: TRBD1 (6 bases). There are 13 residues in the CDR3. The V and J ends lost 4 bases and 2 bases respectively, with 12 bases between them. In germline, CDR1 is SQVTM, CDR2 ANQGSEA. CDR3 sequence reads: CSVAPEGAYEQYF. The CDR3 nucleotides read TGCAGCGTTGCTCCTGAGGGGGCCTACGAGCAGTACTTC.

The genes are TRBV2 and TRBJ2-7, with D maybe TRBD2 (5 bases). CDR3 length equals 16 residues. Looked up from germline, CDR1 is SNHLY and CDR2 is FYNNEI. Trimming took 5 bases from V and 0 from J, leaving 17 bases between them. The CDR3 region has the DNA TGTGCCAGCAGTCTTCCTCGGACTGGCGCCTCCTACGAGCAGTACTTC. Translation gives CASSLPRTGASYEQYF.

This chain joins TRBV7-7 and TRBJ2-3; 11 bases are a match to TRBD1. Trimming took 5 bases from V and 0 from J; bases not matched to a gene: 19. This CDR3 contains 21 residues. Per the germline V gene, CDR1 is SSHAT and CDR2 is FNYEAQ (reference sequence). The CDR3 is CASSRIPGQGVFGSSTDTQYF. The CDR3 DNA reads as TGTGCCAGCAGCCGCATCCCGGGACAGGGGGTTTTCGGGTCGAGCACAGATACGCAGTATTTT.

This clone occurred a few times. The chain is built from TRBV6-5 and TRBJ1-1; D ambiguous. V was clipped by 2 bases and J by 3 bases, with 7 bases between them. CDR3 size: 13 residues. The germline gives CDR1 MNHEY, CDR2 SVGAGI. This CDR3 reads CASSYRGDTEAFF. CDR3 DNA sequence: TGTGCCAGCAGTTACCGCGGGGACACTGAAGCTTTCTTT.

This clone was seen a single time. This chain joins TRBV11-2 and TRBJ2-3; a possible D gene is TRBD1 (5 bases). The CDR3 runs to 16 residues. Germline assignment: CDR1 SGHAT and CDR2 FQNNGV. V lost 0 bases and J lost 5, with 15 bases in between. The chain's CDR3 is CASSLDLATEGDTQYF. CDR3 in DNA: TGTGCCAGCAGCTTAGATCTTGCGACAGAAGGAGATACGCAGTATTTT. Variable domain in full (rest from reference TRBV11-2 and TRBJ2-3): EAGVAQSPRYKIIEKRQSVAFWCNPISGHATLYWYQQILGQGPKLLIQFQNNGVVDDSQLPKDRFSAERLKGVDSTLKIQPAKLEDSAVYLCASSLDLATEGDTQYFGPGTRLTVL.

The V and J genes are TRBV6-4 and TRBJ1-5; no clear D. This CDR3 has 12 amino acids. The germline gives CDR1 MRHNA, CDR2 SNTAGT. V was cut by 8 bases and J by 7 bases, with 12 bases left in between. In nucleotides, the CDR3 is TGTGCCAGCGGAGGTATTGGGCAGCCCCAGCATTTT. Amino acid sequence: CASGGIGQPQHF.

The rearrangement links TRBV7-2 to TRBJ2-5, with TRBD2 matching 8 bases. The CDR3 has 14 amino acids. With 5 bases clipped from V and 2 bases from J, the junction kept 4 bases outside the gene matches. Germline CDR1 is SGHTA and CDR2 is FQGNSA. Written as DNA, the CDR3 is TGTGCCAGCAGCGGACGGGAGGGTCAAGAGACCCAGTACTTC. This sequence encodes CASSGREGQETQYF.

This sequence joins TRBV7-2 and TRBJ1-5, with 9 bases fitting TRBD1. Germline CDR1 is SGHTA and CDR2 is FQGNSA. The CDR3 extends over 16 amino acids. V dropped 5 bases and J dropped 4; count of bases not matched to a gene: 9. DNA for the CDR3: TGTGCCAGCAGCCCGCGGGACAGGGACGGGAATCAGCCCCAGCATTTT. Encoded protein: CASSPRDRDGNQPQHF.

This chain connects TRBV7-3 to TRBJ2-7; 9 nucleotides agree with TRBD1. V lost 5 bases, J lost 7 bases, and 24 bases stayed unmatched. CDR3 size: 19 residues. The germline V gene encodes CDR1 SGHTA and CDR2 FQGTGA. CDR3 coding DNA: TGTGCCAGCAGCCAGACCGGGACAGGGATCAACTCAAGACTGGGAGAGCAGTACTTC. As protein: CASSQTGTGINSRLGEQYF.

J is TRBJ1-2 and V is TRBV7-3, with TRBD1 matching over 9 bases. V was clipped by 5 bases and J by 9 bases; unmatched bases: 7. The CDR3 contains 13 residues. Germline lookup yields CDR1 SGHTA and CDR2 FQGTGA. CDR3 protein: CASSPGTGRSYTF. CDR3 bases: TGTGCCAGCAGCCCCGGGACAGGGAGAAGCTACACCTTC.

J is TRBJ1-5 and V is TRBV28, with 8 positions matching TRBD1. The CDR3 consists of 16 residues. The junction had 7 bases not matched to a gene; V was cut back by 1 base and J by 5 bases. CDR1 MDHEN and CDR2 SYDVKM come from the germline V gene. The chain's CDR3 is CASSLYRTGIHQPQHF. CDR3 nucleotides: TGTGCCAGCAGTTTATATAGGACAGGGATTCATCAGCCCCAGCATTTT.

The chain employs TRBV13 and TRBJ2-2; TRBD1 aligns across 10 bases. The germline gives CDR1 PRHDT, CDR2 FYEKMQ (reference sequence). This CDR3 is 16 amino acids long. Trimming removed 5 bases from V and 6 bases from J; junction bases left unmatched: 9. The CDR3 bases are TGTGCCAGCAGCCGATCGGGACAGGGGTGGCCCGGGGAGCTGTTTTTT. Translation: CASSRSGQGWPGELFF. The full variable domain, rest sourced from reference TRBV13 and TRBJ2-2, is AAGVIQSPRHLIKEKRETATLKCYPIPRHDTVYWYQQGPGQDPQFLISFYEKMQSDKGSIPDRFSAQQFSDYHSELNMSSLELGDSALYFCASSRSGQGWPGELFFGEGSRLTVL.

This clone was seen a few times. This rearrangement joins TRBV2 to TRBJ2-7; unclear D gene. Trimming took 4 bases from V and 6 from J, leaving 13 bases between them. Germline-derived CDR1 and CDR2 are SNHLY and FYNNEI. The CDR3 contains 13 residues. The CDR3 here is CASSVTLSTEQYF. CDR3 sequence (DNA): TGTGCCAGCAGTGTTACCCTATCCACCGAGCAGTACTTC. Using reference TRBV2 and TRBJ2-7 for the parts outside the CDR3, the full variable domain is EPEVTQTPSHQVTQMGQEVILRCVPISNHLYFYWYRQILGQKVEFLVSFYNNEISEKSEIFDDQFSVERPDGSNFTLKIRSTKLEDSAMYFCASSVTLSTEQYFGPGTRLTVT.

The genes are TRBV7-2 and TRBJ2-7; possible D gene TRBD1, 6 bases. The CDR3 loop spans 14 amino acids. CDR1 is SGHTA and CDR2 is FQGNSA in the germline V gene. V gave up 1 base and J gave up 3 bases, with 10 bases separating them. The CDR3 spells CASSLEGESYEQYF. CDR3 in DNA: TGTGCCAGCAGCTTAGAGGGGGAAAGCTACGAGCAGTACTTC.

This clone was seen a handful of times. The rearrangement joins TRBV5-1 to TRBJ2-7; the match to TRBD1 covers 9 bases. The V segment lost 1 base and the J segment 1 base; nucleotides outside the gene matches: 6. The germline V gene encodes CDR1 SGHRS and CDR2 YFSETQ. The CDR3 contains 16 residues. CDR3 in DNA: TGCGCCAGCAGCTTGTTGGGGACAGGGAGATCCTACGAGCAGTACTTC. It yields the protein CASSLLGTGRSYEQYF. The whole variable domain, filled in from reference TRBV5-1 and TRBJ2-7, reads KAGVTQTPRYLIKTRGQQVTLSCSPISGHRSVSWYQQTPGQGLQFLFEYFSETQRNKGNFPGRFSGRQFSNSRSEMNVSTLELGDSALYLCASSLLGTGRSYEQYFGPGTRLTVT.

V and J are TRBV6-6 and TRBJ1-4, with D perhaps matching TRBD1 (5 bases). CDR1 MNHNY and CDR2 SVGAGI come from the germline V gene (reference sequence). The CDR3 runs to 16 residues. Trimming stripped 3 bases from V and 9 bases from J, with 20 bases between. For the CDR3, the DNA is TGTGCCAGCAGTTATTCGGGCCATTCTTCGGACAAAAAACTGTTTTTT. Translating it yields CASSYSGHSSDKKLFF.

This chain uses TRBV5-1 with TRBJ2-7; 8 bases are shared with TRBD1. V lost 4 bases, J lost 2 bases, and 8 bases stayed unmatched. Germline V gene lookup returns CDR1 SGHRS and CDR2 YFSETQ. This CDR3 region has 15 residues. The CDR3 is CASSDRPTGAYEQYF. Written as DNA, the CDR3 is TGCGCCAGCAGCGATAGACCGACAGGGGCCTACGAGCAGTACTTC.

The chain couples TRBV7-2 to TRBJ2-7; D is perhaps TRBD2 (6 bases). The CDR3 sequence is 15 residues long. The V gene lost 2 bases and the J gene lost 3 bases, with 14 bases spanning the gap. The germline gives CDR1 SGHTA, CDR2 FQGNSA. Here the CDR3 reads CASSLLGTGRYEQYF. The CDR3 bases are TGTGCCAGCAGCTTATTAGGGACTGGACGCTACGAGCAGTACTTC.

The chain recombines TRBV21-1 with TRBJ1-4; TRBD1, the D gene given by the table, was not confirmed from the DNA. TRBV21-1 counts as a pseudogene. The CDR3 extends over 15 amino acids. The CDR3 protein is CASSIIRGPNEKLFF. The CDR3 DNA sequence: TGTGCCAGCAGCATCATCAGGGGGCCTAATGAAAAACTGTTTTTT.

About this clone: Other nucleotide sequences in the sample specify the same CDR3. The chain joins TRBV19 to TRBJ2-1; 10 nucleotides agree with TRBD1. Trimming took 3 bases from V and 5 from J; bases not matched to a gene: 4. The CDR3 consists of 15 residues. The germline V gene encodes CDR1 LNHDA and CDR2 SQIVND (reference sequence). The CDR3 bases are TGTGCCAGTAGTATTGGACAGGGGGGGAACAATGAGCAGTTCTTC. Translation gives CASSIGQGGNNEQFF.

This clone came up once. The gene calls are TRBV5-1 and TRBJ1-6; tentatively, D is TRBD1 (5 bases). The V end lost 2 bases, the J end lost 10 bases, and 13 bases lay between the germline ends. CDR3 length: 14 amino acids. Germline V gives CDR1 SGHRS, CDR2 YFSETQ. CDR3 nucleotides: TGCGCCAGCAGCTTCACCAGGGCTGGATCACCCCTCCACTTT. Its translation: CASSFTRAGSPLHF.

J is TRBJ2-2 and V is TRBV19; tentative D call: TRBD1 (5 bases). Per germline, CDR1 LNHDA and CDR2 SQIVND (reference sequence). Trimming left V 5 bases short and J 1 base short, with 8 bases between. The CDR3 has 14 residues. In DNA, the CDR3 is TGTGCCAGTAGTCCCGGACAGAACACCGGGGAGCTGTTTTTT. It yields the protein CASSPGQNTGELFF. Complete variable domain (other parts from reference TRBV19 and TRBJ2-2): DGGITQSPKYLFRKEGQNVTLSCEQNLNHDAMYWYRQDPGQGLRLIYYSQIVNDFQKGDIAEGYSVSREKKESFPLTVTSAQKNPTAFYLCASSPGQNTGELFFGEGSRLTVL.

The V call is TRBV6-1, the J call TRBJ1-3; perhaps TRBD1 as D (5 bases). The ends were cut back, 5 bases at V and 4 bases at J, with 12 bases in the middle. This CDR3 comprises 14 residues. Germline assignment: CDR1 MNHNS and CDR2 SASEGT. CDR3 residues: CASSSTASGNTIYF. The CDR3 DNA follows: TGTGCCAGCAGTTCGACAGCTTCGGGAAACACCATATATTTT.

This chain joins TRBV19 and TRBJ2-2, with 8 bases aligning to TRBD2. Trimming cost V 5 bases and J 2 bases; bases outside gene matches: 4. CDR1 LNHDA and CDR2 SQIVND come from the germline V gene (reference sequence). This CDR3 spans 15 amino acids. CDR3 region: CASSPGLVNTGELFF. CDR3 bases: TGTGCCAGTAGTCCGGGACTAGTAAACACCGGGGAGCTGTTTTTT. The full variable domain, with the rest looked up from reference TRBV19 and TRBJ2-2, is DGGITQSPKYLFRKEGQNVTLSCEQNLNHDAMYWYRQDPGQGLRLIYYSQIVNDFQKGDIAEGYSVSREKKESFPLTVTSAQKNPTAFYLCASSPGLVNTGELFFGEGSRLTVL.

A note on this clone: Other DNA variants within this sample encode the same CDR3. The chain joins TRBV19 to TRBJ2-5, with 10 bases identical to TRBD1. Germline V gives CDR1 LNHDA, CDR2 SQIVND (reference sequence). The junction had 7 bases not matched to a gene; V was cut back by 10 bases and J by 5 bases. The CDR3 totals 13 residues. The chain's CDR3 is CATRDRGGETQYF. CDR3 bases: TGTGCCACCAGGGACAGGGGAGGCGAGACCCAGTACTTC.

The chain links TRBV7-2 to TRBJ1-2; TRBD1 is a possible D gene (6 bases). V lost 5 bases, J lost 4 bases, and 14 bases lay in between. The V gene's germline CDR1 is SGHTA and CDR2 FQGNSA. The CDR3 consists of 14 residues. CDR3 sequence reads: CASSPLGGGYGYTF. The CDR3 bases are TGTGCCAGCAGCCCACTTGGGGGCGGCTATGGCTACACCTTC.